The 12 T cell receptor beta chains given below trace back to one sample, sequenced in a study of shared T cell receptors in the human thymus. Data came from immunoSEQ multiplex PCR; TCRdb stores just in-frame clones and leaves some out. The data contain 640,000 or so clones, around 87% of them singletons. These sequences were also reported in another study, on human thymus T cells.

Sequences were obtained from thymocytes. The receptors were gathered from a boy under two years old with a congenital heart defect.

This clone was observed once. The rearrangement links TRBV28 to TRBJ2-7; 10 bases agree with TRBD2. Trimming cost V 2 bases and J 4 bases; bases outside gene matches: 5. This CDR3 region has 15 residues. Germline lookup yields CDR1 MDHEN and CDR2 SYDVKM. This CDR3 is CASSLRLAGVYEQYF. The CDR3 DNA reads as TGTGCCAGCAGTTTAAGGCTAGCGGGAGTATACGAGCAGTACTTC.

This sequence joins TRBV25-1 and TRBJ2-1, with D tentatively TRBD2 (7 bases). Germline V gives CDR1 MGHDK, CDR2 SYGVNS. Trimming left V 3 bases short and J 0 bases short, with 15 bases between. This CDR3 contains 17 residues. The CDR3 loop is CASSDGGGAYSYNEQFF. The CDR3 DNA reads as TGTGCCAGCAGTGACGGTGGGGGGGCCTACTCCTACAATGAGCAGTTCTTC.

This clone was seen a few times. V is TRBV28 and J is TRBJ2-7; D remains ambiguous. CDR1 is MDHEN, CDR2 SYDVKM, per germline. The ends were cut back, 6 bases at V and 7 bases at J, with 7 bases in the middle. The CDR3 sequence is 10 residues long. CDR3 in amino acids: CASSRQEQYF. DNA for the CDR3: TGTGCCAGCAGCCGTCAGGAGCAGTACTTC.

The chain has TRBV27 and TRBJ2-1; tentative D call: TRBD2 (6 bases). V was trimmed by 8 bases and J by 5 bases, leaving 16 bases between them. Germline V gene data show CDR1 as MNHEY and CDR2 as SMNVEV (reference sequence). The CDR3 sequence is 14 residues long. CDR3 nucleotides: TGTGCCAGCCGCCAGGCGGGAACAAACAATGAGCAGTTCTTC. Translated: CASRQAGTNNEQFF.

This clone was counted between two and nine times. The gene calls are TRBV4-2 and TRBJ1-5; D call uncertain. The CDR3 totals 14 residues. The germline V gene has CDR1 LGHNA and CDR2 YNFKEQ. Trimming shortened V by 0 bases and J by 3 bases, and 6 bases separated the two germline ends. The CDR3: CASSQDGVNQPQHF. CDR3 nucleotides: TGTGCCAGCAGCCAAGATGGAGTCAATCAGCCCCAGCATTTT.

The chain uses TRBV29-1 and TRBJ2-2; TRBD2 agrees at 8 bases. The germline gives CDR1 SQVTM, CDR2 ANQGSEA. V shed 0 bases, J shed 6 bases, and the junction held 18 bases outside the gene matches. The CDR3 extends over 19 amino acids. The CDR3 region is CSVEDLQTSGRRSPGELFF. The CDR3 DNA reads TGCAGCGTTGAAGATCTTCAAACTAGCGGACGGAGGTCTCCCGGGGAGCTGTTTTTT.

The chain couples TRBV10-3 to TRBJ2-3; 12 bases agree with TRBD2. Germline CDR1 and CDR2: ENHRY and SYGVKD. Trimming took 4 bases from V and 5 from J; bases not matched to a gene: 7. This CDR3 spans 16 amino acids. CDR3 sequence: CAISVDLAGGVDTQYF. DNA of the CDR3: TGTGCCATCAGTGTCGATCTAGCGGGAGGGGTAGATACGCAGTATTTT.

The CDR3, as DNA: TGTGCCAGCAGCCAGGGGACTAGCGGTGACAGCGGGGAGCTGTTTTTT. The encoded protein is CASSQGTSGDSGELFF. The chain has TRBV5-6 and TRBJ2-2, with 11 bases identical to TRBD2. V lost 4 bases, J lost 7 bases, and 9 bases stayed unmatched. Looked up from germline, CDR1 is SGHDT and CDR2 is YYEEEE. The CDR3 spans 16 residues.

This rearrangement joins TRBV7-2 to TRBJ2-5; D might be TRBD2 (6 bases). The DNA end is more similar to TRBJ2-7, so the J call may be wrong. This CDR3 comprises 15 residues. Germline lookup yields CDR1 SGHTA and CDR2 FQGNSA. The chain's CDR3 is CASSFGRGQNYEQYF. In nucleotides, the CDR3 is TGTGCCAGCAGCTTTGGGCGGGGTCAAAACTACGAGCAGTACTTC.

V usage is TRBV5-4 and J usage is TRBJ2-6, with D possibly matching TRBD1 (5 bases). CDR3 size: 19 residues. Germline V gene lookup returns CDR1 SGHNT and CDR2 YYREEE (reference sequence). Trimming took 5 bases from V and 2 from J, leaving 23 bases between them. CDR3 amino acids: CASSIKGLGLSAGANVLTF. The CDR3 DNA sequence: TGTGCCAGCAGTATAAAGGGGCTTGGTCTTTCGGCTGGGGCCAACGTCCTGACTTTC.

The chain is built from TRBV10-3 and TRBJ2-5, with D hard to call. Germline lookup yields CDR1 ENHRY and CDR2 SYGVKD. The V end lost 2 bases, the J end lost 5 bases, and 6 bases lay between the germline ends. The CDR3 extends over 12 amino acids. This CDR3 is CAISERYETQYF. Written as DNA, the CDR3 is TGTGCCATCAGTGAGCGGTATGAGACCCAGTACTTC.

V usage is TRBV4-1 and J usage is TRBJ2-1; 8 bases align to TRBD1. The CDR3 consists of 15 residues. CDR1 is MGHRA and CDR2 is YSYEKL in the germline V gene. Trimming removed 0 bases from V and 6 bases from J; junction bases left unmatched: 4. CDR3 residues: CASSQDRTGSNEQFF. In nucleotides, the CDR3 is TGCGCCAGCAGCCAAGATCGGACAGGGAGCAATGAGCAGTTCTTC.